This T cell receptor beta chain emerged from a study of spatial heterogeneity in lung cancer. Study information: As counted in raw reads, each unique TCR and UMI combination appeared more than ten times on average.

Each TCR cDNA molecule bore a unique molecular identifier. TCRdb re-called the 5' RACE reads with MiXCR, one entry per CDR3 protein. The sample records 70,000 to 90,000 distinct CDR3 sequences, 13% being singletons. Overall study findings and caveats: Blood carried ubiquitous expanded tumor TCRs more at resection than follow-up.

Time point given: sample taken at primary tumor resection. Sequencing of whole RNA from tumor, nontumor lung or frozen PBMC involved no sorting. There were around 72 donors, all of them untreated patients with early-stage non-small cell lung cancer. This clonotype has a count of ten or more. The antigen remains undetermined. The V gene's germline CDR1 is SGHRS and CDR2 YFSETQ. The CDR3 consists of 15 residues. V was pared by 4 bases and J by 7 bases, with 11 bases of the junction left unmatched. This TCR derives from a male donor with early-stage non-small cell lung cancer. The sample in question was PBMCs, obtained at surgery. The chain is built from TRBV5-1 and TRBJ2-5, with TRBD1 matching over 9 bases. The DNA for the CDR3 is TGCGCCAGCAGCAAAGGACAGGGGAGGGTCGGGACCCAGTACTTC. It codes for CASSKGQGRVGTQYF. The complete variable domain, with remaining parts taken from reference TRBV5-1 and TRBJ2-5, reads KAGVTQTPRYLIKTRGQQVTLSCSPISGHRSVSWYQQTPGQGLQFLFEYFSETQRNKGNFPGRFSGRQFSNSRSEMNVSTLELGDSALYLCASSKGQGRVGTQYFGPGTRLLVL.